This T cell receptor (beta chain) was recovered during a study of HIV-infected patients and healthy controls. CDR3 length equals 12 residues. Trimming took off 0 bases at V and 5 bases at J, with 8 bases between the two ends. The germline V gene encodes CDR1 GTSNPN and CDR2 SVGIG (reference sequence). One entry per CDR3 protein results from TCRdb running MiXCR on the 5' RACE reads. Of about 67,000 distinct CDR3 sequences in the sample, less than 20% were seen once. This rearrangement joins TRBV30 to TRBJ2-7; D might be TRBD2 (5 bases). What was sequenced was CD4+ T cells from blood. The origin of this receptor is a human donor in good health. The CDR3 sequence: CAWSVSGNEQYF. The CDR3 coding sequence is TGTGCCTGGAGTGTTTCGGGAAACGAGCAGTACTTC.